This passage covers 29 T cell receptor beta chains from one sample sequenced in a study of breast tumors, draining lymph nodes, adjacent tissues. The lymph nodes were axillary draining lymph nodes from breast cancer patients. TCRdb passed the multiplex PCR reads through MiXCR, listing each CDR3 protein once. The repertoire holds 290,000 or so distinct CDR3 sequences, with around 30% as singletons. The sample taken for sequencing was axillary lymph node tissue. All receptors derive from a female donor with breast cancer. Some clones in this sample may be carry-over from other donors' samples.

In regard to this clonotype: No conserved phenylalanine or tryptophan ends this CDR3, so it is likely a read error. This chain uses TRBV6-5 with TRBJ2-3; TRBD2 matches at 10 bases. From germline, CDR1 is MNHEY and CDR2 SVGAGI. The CDR3 extends over 16 amino acids. The CDR3 nucleotides are TGTGCCAGCAGTCACTCTACTGGACTAGCGGCAGATACGCAGTATTCT. Translated: CASSHSTGLAADTQYS.

J is TRBJ1-3 and V is TRBV9; D is unclear. The germline gives CDR1 SGDLS, CDR2 YYNGEE. The CDR3 contains 16 residues. Between the trimmed V and J ends, which lost 0 bases and 8 bases, there was a span of 18 bases. The CDR3: CASSVDRTNYGYTIYF. CDR3 bases: TGTGCCAGCAGCGTAGACCGGACTAACTATGGCTACACCATATATTTT.

With regard to this clonotype: A clone one base away is much larger, so this may be a read error. This chain connects TRBV6-6 to TRBJ2-5; 8 bases map to TRBD2. This CDR3 has 15 residues. J lost 0 bases, V lost 8 bases, and 8 bases had no gene match. Germline CDR1 MNHNY, CDR2 SVGAGI (reference sequence). As DNA, the CDR3 is TGTGCCAGCGCCCTGACTAGCGCGTACCAAGAGACCCAGTACTTC. It encodes CASALTSAYQETQYF.

This clonotype was seen ten or more times. This chain connects TRBV7-2 to TRBJ2-7, with 12 bases identical to TRBD2. The CDR3 loop spans 18 amino acids. V was pared by 1 base and J by 7 bases, with 14 bases of the junction left unmatched. Germline-derived CDR1 and CDR2 are SGHTA and FQGNSA. CDR3 sequence (DNA): TGTGCCAGCAGCTTAGTTACACGTTGGACTAGCGGGATGGGGGAGCAGTACTTC. Residues: CASSLVTRWTSGMGEQYF.

This clonotype showed up just a few times. The chain couples TRBV19 to TRBJ2-2; TRBD1 matches 9 bases. This CDR3 is built from 17 residues. Per the germline V gene, CDR1 is LNHDA and CDR2 is SQIVND (reference sequence). After removal of 6 bases from V and 9 bases from J, the junction contained 17 bases not matched to a gene. This chain's CDR3 is CASSPPPGQGSPRELFF. CDR3 DNA sequence: TGTGCCAGTAGCCCCCCCCCGGGACAGGGATCCCCCCGGGAGCTGTTTTTT.

CDR3 bases: TGTGCCTGGAGTGTACGAGAGACAGGCTACAATGAGCAGTTCTTC. Translating it yields CAWSVRETGYNEQFF. V usage is TRBV30 and J usage is TRBJ2-1, with TRBD1 as a possible D gene (6 bases). V shed 0 bases and J shed 3 bases, with 12 bases lying between them. Germline loops: CDR1 GTSNPN, CDR2 SVGIG (reference sequence). This CDR3 contains 15 residues.

The gene calls are TRBV5-6 and TRBJ2-1; D ambiguous. The germline V gene has CDR1 SGHDT and CDR2 YYEEEE. The CDR3 extends over 16 amino acids. V lost 0 bases and J 2 bases, leaving 12 bases between the germline ends. CDR3 in DNA: TGTGCCAGCAGCTTGGACGGTGCGCGAACCTACAATGAGCAGTTCTTC. Translated, it gives CASSLDGARTYNEQFF. Complete variable domain (other parts from reference TRBV5-6 and TRBJ2-1): DAGVTQSPTHLIKTRGQQVTLRCSPKSGHDTVSWYQQALGQGPQFIFQYYEEEERQRGNFPDRFSGHQFPNYSSELNVNALLLGDSALYLCASSLDGARTYNEQFFGPGTRLTVL.

Regarding this clonotype: A much larger clone lies a single base off, so this may be a read error. The V and J genes are TRBV5-1 and TRBJ1-4, with TRBD1 identical over 8 bases. This CDR3 has 15 amino acids. Germline-derived CDR1 and CDR2 are SGHRS and YFSETQ. The CDR3 coding sequence is TGCGCCAGCAGCTTGGATTCGGACAGGGTCGAAAACCTGTTTTTT. It yields the protein CASSLDSDRVENLFF.

The rearrangement links TRBV7-3 to TRBJ1-4; D is unresolved. CDR3 length: 16 residues. Trimming took off 5 bases at V and 1 base at J, with 14 bases between the two ends. CDR1 is SGHTA and CDR2 is FQGTGA in the germline V gene. CDR3 DNA sequence: TGTGCCAGCAGCCCCTCGCTAGCGGGAACTAATGAAAAACTGTTTTTT. Translated: CASSPSLAGTNEKLFF. Looking up the rest from reference TRBV7-3 and TRBJ1-4 gives the full variable domain: GAGVSQTPSNKVTEKGKYVELRCDPISGHTALYWYRQSLGQGPEFLIYFQGTGAADDSGLPNDRFFAVRPEGSVSTLKIQRTERGDSAVYLCASSPSLAGTNEKLFFGSGTQLSVL.

The chain carries TRBV30 and TRBJ1-3; the D gene is possibly TRBD1 (5 bases). This CDR3 spans 15 amino acids. The germline V gene encodes CDR1 GTSNPN and CDR2 SVGIG (reference sequence). Trimming cost V 3 bases and J 0 bases, with 12 bases left between them. The CDR3 DNA follows: TGTGCCTGGAGCTCGGGGACGGGCTCTGGAAACACCATATATTTT. Its protein product is CAWSSGTGSGNTIYF.

This clonotype was seen at least ten times. V is TRBV19 and J is TRBJ2-2; D gene unclear. This CDR3 comprises 14 residues. V was shortened by 7 bases and J by 7 bases, with 16 bases between the two germline ends. Germline V lookup: CDR1 LNHDA, CDR2 SQIVND (reference sequence). The DNA for the CDR3 is TGTGCCAGTAAAATTAGAAGTTTAAGCGGGGAGCTGTTTTTT. Translation gives CASKIRSLSGELFF. Drawing the rest from reference TRBV19 and TRBJ2-2, the complete variable domain is DGGITQSPKYLFRKEGQNVTLSCEQNLNHDAMYWYRQDPGQGLRLIYYSQIVNDFQKGDIAEGYSVSREKKESFPLTVTSAQKNPTAFYLCASKIRSLSGELFFGEGSRLTVL.

The chain employs TRBV3-1 and TRBJ2-7; D uncertain. The length of the CDR3 is 13 residues. Between the trimmed V and J ends, which lost 4 bases and 4 bases, there was a span of 11 bases. Germline lookup yields CDR1 LGHDT and CDR2 YNNKEL (reference sequence). The CDR3 reads CASSPGFNYEQYF. CDR3 bases: TGTGCCAGCAGCCCCGGGTTTAATTACGAGCAGTACTTC.

This clonotype was recorded only once. This may be a read error: a much more frequent sequence differs by one nucleotide. The J gene is TRBJ2-1, the V gene TRBV11-2, with D tentatively TRBD2 (5 bases). V gave up 4 bases and J gave up 9 bases, with 10 bases separating them. The V gene's germline CDR1 is SGHAT and CDR2 FQNNGV. The CDR3 is 12 residues long. CDR3 loop: CASSSKEGEQFF. DNA for the CDR3: TGTGCCAGCAGCTCAAAAGAGGGTGAGCAGTTCTTC. Full variable domain (outside the CDR3, taken from reference TRBV11-2 and TRBJ2-1): EAGVAQSPRYKIIEKRQSVAFWCNPISGHATLYWYQQILGQGPKLLIQFQNNGVVDDSQLPKDRFSAERLKGVDSTLKIQPAKLEDSAVYLCASSSKEGEQFFGPGTRLTVL.

The chain joins TRBV6-5 to TRBJ2-7, with 7 bases aligning to TRBD2. The CDR3 is 14 residues long. With V trimmed by 5 bases and J by 4 bases, 8 bases remained unmatched. CDR1 MNHEY and CDR2 SVGAGI come from the germline V gene. CDR3: CASSHRASGYEQYF. CDR3 nucleotides: TGTGCCAGCAGTCATCGGGCTAGCGGATACGAGCAGTACTTC.

The chain links TRBV5-4 to TRBJ2-5, with 9 bases fitting TRBD1. This CDR3 is built from 14 residues. Losses at the gene ends were 4 bases for V and 7 bases for J; bases not matched to a gene: 8. Germline CDR1 reads SGHNT; CDR2 reads YYREEE (reference sequence). CDR3: CASSNQGQGRTQYF. CDR3 DNA sequence: TGTGCCAGCAGCAACCAAGGACAGGGGAGGACCCAGTACTTC.

This chain connects TRBV6-1 to TRBJ1-1, with unresolved D. V lost 10 bases and J 0 bases, leaving 12 bases between the germline ends. CDR1 and CDR2 from the germline V gene are MNHNS and SASEGT. This CDR3 is built from 13 residues. CDR3 in amino acids: CATLRGLNTEAFF. The CDR3 DNA follows: TGTGCCACCCTGAGAGGGTTGAACACTGAAGCTTTCTTT.

This clonotype was seen repeatedly, ten times or more. V usage is TRBV19 and J usage is TRBJ1-5; TRBD1 is a possible D gene (6 bases). The CDR3 totals 17 residues. V was shortened by 6 bases and J by 0 bases, with 18 bases between the two germline ends. Germline CDR1 LNHDA, CDR2 SQIVND (reference sequence). The DNA for the CDR3 is TGTGCCAGTAGATTGGGGGCAAATGTATATAGCAATCAGCCCCAGCATTTT. Translated: CASRLGANVYSNQPQHF. The full variable domain, completed using reference TRBV19 and TRBJ1-5, is DGGITQSPKYLFRKEGQNVTLSCEQNLNHDAMYWYRQDPGQGLRLIYYSQIVNDFQKGDIAEGYSVSREKKESFPLTVTSAQKNPTAFYLCASRLGANVYSNQPQHFGDGTRLSIL.

The V gene is TRBV10-3, the J gene TRBJ1-4, with 11 bases aligning to TRBD1. The V gene end was trimmed by 6 bases and the J gene end by 7 bases; junction bases not matched to a gene: 1. CDR1 ENHRY and CDR2 SYGVKD come from the germline V gene. This CDR3 is 13 amino acids long. CDR3: CAIRDRGLEKLFF. The CDR3, as DNA: TGTGCCATCAGGGACAGGGGGCTTGAAAAACTGTTTTTT.

The CDR3, as DNA: TGTGCCAGCACCCTACTAGCGGGAGACTACAATGAGCAGTTCTTC. Protein: CASTLLAGDYNEQFF. The J gene is TRBJ2-1, the V gene TRBV6-2 or TRBV6-3, with TRBD2 matching over 11 bases. This CDR3 contains 15 residues. The germline CDR1 and CDR2 sequences are MNHEY and SVGEGT. Germline trimming cut 7 bases from V and 3 bases from J; bases unmatched to any gene: 5.

This clonotype appeared many times. The CDR3 DNA reads TGTGCCAGCAGTGAGCCCGCGGGGGATGGCACAGATACGCAGTATTTT. Translated, it gives CASSEPAGDGTDTQYF. The V call is TRBV9, the J call TRBJ2-3; 7 bases fit TRBD2. There are 16 residues in the CDR3. V gave up 5 bases and J gave up 1 base; unmatched junction bases: 10. Germline V lookup: CDR1 SGDLS, CDR2 YYNGEE.

This clonotype has a count of ten or more. This chain uses TRBV5-1 with TRBJ2-1, with TRBD1 identical over 9 bases. This CDR3 has 13 residues. Trimming removed 2 bases from V and 7 bases from J; junction bases left unmatched: 1. In germline, CDR1 is SGHRS, CDR2 YFSETQ. CDR3 sequence (DNA): TGCGCCAGCAGCTTCGGGACAGGGAATGAGCAGTTCTTC. It yields the protein CASSFGTGNEQFF.

The sample holds one count of this clonotype. A read error may explain this, as a much larger clone is one base away. The chain combines TRBV12-3 or TRBV12-4 with TRBJ1-1; no reliable D call. This CDR3 is 13 amino acids long. CDR3 sequence reads: CASGFQENTEALF. For the CDR3, the DNA is TGTGCTAGTGGTTTCCAGGAGAACACTGAAGCTCTCTTT.

The rearrangement joins TRBV10-3 to TRBJ2-4; D is unresolved. Trimming took 7 bases from V and 0 from J, leaving 10 bases between them. CDR3 length: 14 amino acids. Germline loops: CDR1 ENHRY, CDR2 SYGVKD. The chain's CDR3 is CAITQLLAKNIQYF. In nucleotides, the CDR3 is TGTGCCATCACGCAGCTCCTAGCCAAAAACATTCAGTACTTC.

A note on this clonotype: The missing conserved phenylalanine or tryptophan at the end of this CDR3 makes a read error likely. It is unclear where the CDR3 begins or ends on the DNA, so no DNA is shown, and the CDR3 is as TCRdb lists it. The V gene is TRBV20-1, the J gene TRBJ1-5. Germline V gene sequence: CDR1 DFQATT, CDR2 SNEGSKA (reference sequence). The CDR3 numbers 10 amino acids, ends counted. CDR3: CSARDLTSGR.

V and J are TRBV25-1 and TRBJ2-1, with 9 positions matching TRBD2. The V and J ends lost 5 bases and 9 bases, in that order; junction bases with no gene match: 14. The CDR3 runs 16 residues. Germline V gene lookup returns CDR1 MGHDK and CDR2 SYGVNS. As DNA, the CDR3 is TGTGCCAGCAGTCCCCCCGGGACTAGCAGGCTCAGTGAGCAGTTCTTC. This sequence encodes CASSPPGTSRLSEQFF.

There are many counts of this clonotype. This chain links TRBV12-3 or TRBV12-4 with TRBJ2-1; 8 bases are shared with TRBD1. V lost 6 bases and J lost 0; bases outside the gene matches: 7. This CDR3 contains 16 residues. The CDR3 DNA sequence: TGTGCCAGCAGCCTACAGGGGGATACCTCCTACAATGAGCAGTTCTTC. It yields the protein CASSLQGDTSYNEQFF.

The J gene is TRBJ1-1, the V gene TRBV4-3; possibly TRBD1 for D (5 bases). From germline, CDR1 is LGHNA and CDR2 YSLEER. The CDR3 sequence is 14 residues long. V was clipped by 4 bases and J by 4 bases, with 13 bases between them. The CDR3 region is CASSREQGSTEAFF. The CDR3 region has the DNA TGCGCCAGCAGCCGAGAGCAGGGCTCCACTGAAGCTTTCTTT.

The count of this clonotype is one. One end of the junction does not line up with germline, which may come from a read error. The chain uses TRBV7-3 and TRBJ2-3, with D perhaps assigned TRBD1 or TRBD2 (6 bases each). Germline CDR1 is SGHTA and CDR2 is FQGTGA. The CDR3 has 13 residues. The CDR3 sequence is CVSSLRGADTQYF. The CDR3 nucleotides are TGTGTCAGCAGCTTAAGGGGGGCAGATACGCAGTATTTT.

There are a few counts of this clonotype. The J gene is TRBJ2-7, the V gene TRBV6-5; D tentatively reads TRBD1 or TRBD2 (6 bases each). V lost 6 bases and J lost 2, with 17 bases in between. The CDR3 has 15 residues. Germline loops: CDR1 MNHEY, CDR2 SVGAGI. This chain's CDR3 is CASRSAGQIPYEQYF. As DNA, the CDR3 is TGTGCCAGCAGAAGTGCGGGACAAATCCCCTACGAGCAGTACTTC.